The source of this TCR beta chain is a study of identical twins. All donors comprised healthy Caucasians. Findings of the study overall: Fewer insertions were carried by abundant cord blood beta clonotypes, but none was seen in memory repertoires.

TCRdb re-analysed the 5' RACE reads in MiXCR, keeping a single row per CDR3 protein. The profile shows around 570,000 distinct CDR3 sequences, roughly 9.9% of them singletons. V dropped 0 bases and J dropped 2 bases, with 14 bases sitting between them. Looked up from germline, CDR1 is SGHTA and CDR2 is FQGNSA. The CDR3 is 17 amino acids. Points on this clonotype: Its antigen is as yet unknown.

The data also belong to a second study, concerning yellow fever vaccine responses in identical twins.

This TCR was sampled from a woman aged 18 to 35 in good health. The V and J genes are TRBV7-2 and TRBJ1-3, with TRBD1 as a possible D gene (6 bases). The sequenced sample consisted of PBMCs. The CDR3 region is CASSLAGGRGAGNTIYF. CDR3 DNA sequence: TGTGCCAGCAGCTTAGCGGGGGGCCGGGGTGCTGGAAACACCATATATTTT.